This T cell receptor beta chain was retrieved from a study of beta chain features in type 1 diabetes. General study points: For Type 1 diabetes patients, all four CD4+ subsets carried TCRB CDR3s that were moderately but significantly shorter.

Germline V lookup: CDR1 GTSNPN, CDR2 SVGIG (reference sequence). This CDR3 comprises 12 residues. Deletions cut 1 base from V and 3 bases from J, with 5 bases between. The entirety of the isolated RNA underwent reverse transcription, so expressed TCRB transcripts were sequenced. The protocol was immunoSEQ multiplex PCR, while the TCRdb copy is restricted to in-frame clones and leaves out a portion. The sample has 300,000 or so clones, 14% seen once. In its sample, this clone was seen a few times. What it recognizes is unknown. Other DNA sequences within the sample encode an identical CDR3. The V and J genes are TRBV30 and TRBJ2-3; D uncertain. This clonotype was sampled from a man aged 30-40 years with type 1 diabetes. The sequenced sample was naive CD4+ T cells from blood. The CDR3 here is CAWSGSTDTQYF. The CDR3 DNA follows: TGTGCCTGGAGTGGGAGTACAGATACGCAGTATTTT.